The 4 T cell receptor beta chains below come from one sample, sequenced in a study of cytomegalovirus exposure and HLA in healthy donors. The PCR used 60 Vbeta and 13 Jbeta primers. The method was immunoSEQ multiplex PCR; TCRdb's version includes in-frame clones alone and lacks a portion of them. The sample has 150,000 or so clones, 71% seen once; the top ten hold more than 1.3%. The material sequenced was PBMCs. Receptor source: a girl under 18 in good health and CMV-seronegative.

J is TRBJ2-5 and V is TRBV6-5; 7 bases agree with TRBD1. With the DNA end fitting TRBJ2-7 better, the J assignment may be wrong. Germline V gene lookup returns CDR1 MNHEY and CDR2 SVGAGI. The CDR3 length is 12 residues. The CDR3 DNA sequence: TGTGCCAGCAGTAGACAGGGCTACGAGCAGTACTTC. It codes for CASSRQGYEQYF.

This clone was seen just once. The chain uses TRBV6-5 and TRBJ2-7; tentatively, D is TRBD1 (5 bases). The CDR3 consists of 14 residues. Germline V gene sequence: CDR1 MNHEY, CDR2 SVGAGI. Trimming stripped 2 bases from V and 2 bases from J, with 10 bases between. In DNA, the CDR3 is TGTGCCAGCAGTTACGAGCAGGGCCCCTACGAGCAGTACTTC. Translated: CASSYEQGPYEQYF.

V gene TRBV19 combines with J gene TRBJ2-1, with 15 bases matching TRBD2. The V segment lost 6 bases and the J segment 1 base; nucleotides outside the gene matches: 4. There are 17 residues in the CDR3. CDR1 LNHDA and CDR2 SQIVND come from the germline V gene (reference sequence). CDR3 region: CASRGTSGGPSYNEQFF. The CDR3 nucleotides read TGTGCCAGTAGGGGGACTAGCGGGGGGCCATCCTACAATGAGCAGTTCTTC.

The chain links TRBV5-1 to TRBJ2-3, with 7 bases matching TRBD1. Germline CDR1 SGHRS, CDR2 YFSETQ. The trim removed 3 bases at V and 2 bases at J, leaving 9 bases unmatched. The length of the CDR3 is 16 residues. For the CDR3, the DNA is TGCGCCAGCAGCTCACCCCCGGGACAGCTCACAGATACGCAGTATTTT. It is translated as CASSSPPGQLTDTQYF.